This TCR beta chain was captured by sequencing in a study of early T cells in non-severe SARS-CoV-2 infection. Unique molecular identifiers tagged individual cDNA molecules. From the 5' RACE reads, TCRdb called clonotypes with MiXCR, one entry per CDR3 protein. The sample gives around 72,000 distinct CDR3 sequences, over 9.5% of which show up once; over 6% is in the top ten. Trimming removed 2 bases at V and 2 bases at J, with 11 bases between. Germline CDR1 is SGHKS and CDR2 is YYEKEE (reference sequence). There are 14 residues in the CDR3. Sequencing used whole blood, obtained at baseline. The sequence derives from an adult who was a healthcare worker with PCR-confirmed SARS-CoV-2 infection or an uninfected control (not recorded which). The gene calls are TRBV5-5 and TRBJ2-7; D unresolved. The CDR3 sequence is CASSLTSTAYEQYF. As DNA, the CDR3 is TGTGCCAGCAGCTTAACGTCGACTGCCTACGAGCAGTACTTC.